These 21 T cell receptor beta chains were all obtained from the same sample, sequenced in a study of cytomegalovirus exposure and HLA in healthy donors. Profiling relied on immunoSEQ multiplex PCR, and the TCRdb table lists in-frame clones only, not all of them. Here the sample spans over 200,000 clones, almost 90% being singletons. Sequencing was performed on PBMCs. The receptors were gathered from a woman aged 18-29 years in good health and CMV-seronegative.

This chain links TRBV28 with TRBJ1-4; possible D gene TRBD1, 6 bases. The CDR3 is made up of 16 amino acids. Germline loops: CDR1 MDHEN, CDR2 SYDVKM. The CDR3 sequence: CAATIRYQDSNEKLFF. In DNA, the CDR3 is TGTGCGGCGACGATAAGGTATCAGGACAGTAATGAAAAACTGTTTTTT.

The gene calls are TRBV28 and TRBJ2-7, with D hard to call. The CDR3 is 14 residues long. The V end was cut by 7 bases, the J end by 2 bases, with 15 bases between. CDR1 and CDR2 from the germline V gene are MDHEN and SYDVKM. In nucleotides, the CDR3 is TGTGCCAGCACCAAATGGAGCCTGCCCTACGAGCAGTACTTC. Encoded protein: CASTKWSLPYEQYF.

The chain employs TRBV7-2 and TRBJ2-7; 7 nucleotides line up with TRBD1. The CDR3 runs to 14 residues. The germline V gene has CDR1 SGHTA and CDR2 FQGNSA. After removal of 7 bases from V and 1 base from J, the junction contained 7 bases not matched to a gene. In DNA, the CDR3 is TGTGCCAGCACCGTGACAGGGCCTTCCTACGAGCAGTACTTC. Translation gives CASTVTGPSYEQYF.

The rearrangement joins TRBV10-3 to TRBJ2-5; perhaps TRBD2 as D (6 bases). The CDR3 is made up of 13 amino acids. Germline V gives CDR1 ENHRY, CDR2 SYGVKD. The ends were cut back, 7 bases at V and 5 bases at J, with 14 bases in the middle. This CDR3 is CAITGGPMETQYF. In DNA form, the CDR3 reads TGTGCCATCACCGGAGGGCCGATGGAGACCCAGTACTTC.

The chain uses TRBV18 and TRBJ2-3; tentatively, D is TRBD1 (5 bases). CDR1 is KGHSH, CDR2 LQKENI, per germline. V was clipped by 1 base and J by 3 bases, with 14 bases between them. The CDR3 is 16 amino acids. CDR3 loop: CASSPQLQGPTDTQYF. The CDR3 coding sequence is TGTGCCAGCTCACCACAGCTCCAGGGCCCAACAGATACGCAGTATTTT.

The CDR3 coding sequence is TGTGCCAGCAGCGTCCTAGCGGGAGGGACCGGGGCCAACGTCCTGACTTTC. Translated, it gives CASSVLAGGTGANVLTF. The gene calls are TRBV9 and TRBJ2-6; 12 positions match TRBD2. With V trimmed by 2 bases and J by 4 bases, 4 bases remained unmatched. This CDR3 has 17 amino acids. The germline gives CDR1 SGDLS, CDR2 YYNGEE.

The rearrangement links TRBV11-2 to TRBJ2-7, with D perhaps TRBD1 (6 bases). CDR3 size: 14 residues. Trimming stripped 1 base from V and 6 bases from J, with 13 bases between. CDR1 SGHAT and CDR2 FQNNGV come from the germline V gene. CDR3 protein: CASSLVGSQGEQYF. Written as DNA, the CDR3 is TGTGCCAGCAGCTTAGTAGGCTCACAGGGCGAGCAGTACTTC.

Only a few counts were recorded for this clone. The J gene is TRBJ2-7, the V gene TRBV5-1; weak D call: TRBD2 (6 bases). Trimming pared 5 bases from V and 0 bases from J, leaving 12 bases between. Germline V gene data show CDR1 as SGHRS and CDR2 as YFSETQ. The CDR3 covers 14 residues. The CDR3 reads CASRRRGDSYEQYF. Here the CDR3 DNA reads TGCGCCAGCAGAAGGAGGGGTGACTCCTACGAGCAGTACTTC.

The gene calls are TRBV10-3 and TRBJ1-1, with TRBD1 as a possible D gene (5 bases). Germline CDR1 and CDR2: ENHRY and SYGVKD. The CDR3 is 16 residues long. V gave up 0 bases and J gave up 5 bases, with 16 bases separating them. The CDR3 region is CAISESMKVGGTEAFF. CDR3 bases: TGTGCCATCAGTGAGTCGATGAAGGTCGGGGGTACTGAAGCTTTCTTT.

This clone was seen a single time. The chain recombines TRBV9 with TRBJ2-7; 7 positions match TRBD1. Unmatched junction bases numbered 7, after V lost 0 bases and J lost 4 bases. Germline CDR1 reads SGDLS; CDR2 reads YYNGEE. The length of the CDR3 is 15 residues. CDR3 nucleotide sequence: TGTGCCAGCAGCGTAGCTCCGACAGGGAATTACGAGCAGTACTTC. Protein: CASSVAPTGNYEQYF. Together with reference TRBV9 and TRBJ2-7, the CDR3 gives the full variable domain: DSGVTQTPKHLITATGQRVTLRCSPRSGDLSVYWYQQSLDQGLQFLIQYYNGEERAKGNILERFSAQQFPDLHSELNLSSLELGDSALYFCASSVAPTGNYEQYFGPGTRLTVT.

The gene calls are TRBV7-2 and TRBJ2-7; 7 bases line up with TRBD1. Germline assignment: CDR1 SGHTA and CDR2 FQGNSA. The CDR3 totals 17 residues. V lost 5 bases and J lost 0; bases outside the gene matches: 13. Here the CDR3 reads CASSIRTGSFLSYEQYF. CDR3 nucleotide sequence: TGTGCCAGCAGCATTAGGACAGGTTCGTTTCTCTCCTACGAGCAGTACTTC.

This clone was detected once. The DNA for the CDR3 is TGTGCCAGCAGTGGACAGGGTTGGACTGAAGCTTTCTTT. As protein: CASSGQGWTEAFF. This chain uses TRBV28 with TRBJ1-1; 8 bases are shared with TRBD1. Trimming took 5 bases from V and 5 from J; bases not matched to a gene: 4. Per the germline V gene, CDR1 is MDHEN and CDR2 is SYDVKM. The CDR3 covers 13 residues.

This clone has more than one count but fewer than ten. CDR3 in DNA: TGCAGCGTTGAGGCCGGGAGGGGCTACACCTTC. Translation gives CSVEAGRGYTF. The J gene is TRBJ1-2, the V gene TRBV29-1; D ambiguous. V was pared by 3 bases and J by 8 bases, with 10 bases between. The CDR3 has 11 residues. CDR1 and CDR2 from the germline V gene are SQVTM and ANQGSEA.

The chain joins TRBV7-2 to TRBJ2-3, with 10 bases lining up with TRBD2. J lost 5 bases, V lost 2 bases, and 4 bases had no gene match. The CDR3 is 15 residues long. Looked up from germline, CDR1 is SGHTA and CDR2 is FQGNSA. The CDR3 loop reads CASSLLAGAVDTQYF. The CDR3, as DNA: TGTGCCAGCAGCTTACTAGCGGGAGCGGTAGATACGCAGTATTTT.

The chain is built from TRBV14 and TRBJ1-5, with D unclear. Trimming stripped 2 bases from V and 9 bases from J, with 11 bases between. This CDR3 is 13 amino acids long. Germline assignment: CDR1 SGHDN and CDR2 FVKESK. The CDR3 spells CASSQSAAGPQHF. The CDR3 nucleotides are TGTGCCAGCAGCCAATCCGCGGCGGGGCCCCAGCATTTT.

The V gene is TRBV7-6, the J gene TRBJ1-1; D remains ambiguous. Germline V gives CDR1 SGHVS, CDR2 FNYEAQ. Trimming removed 5 bases from V and 6 bases from J, with 13 bases in between. The CDR3 has 13 residues. This chain's CDR3 is CASSVWTDSEAFF. The CDR3 DNA is TGTGCCAGCAGCGTATGGACGGACTCTGAAGCTTTCTTT.

This clone was detected a few times. V usage is TRBV30 and J usage is TRBJ1-4; 10 bases fit TRBD1. J gave up 6 bases and V 1 base, and 2 bases lay outside the gene matches. Germline V gene lookup returns CDR1 GTSNPN and CDR2 SVGIG (reference sequence). This CDR3 has 14 amino acids. DNA for the CDR3: TGTGCCTGGAGTGCCGGGACAGGGGATGAAAAACTGTTTTTT. This translates into CAWSAGTGDEKLFF.

This clone appeared a single time. This chain joins TRBV2 and TRBJ2-6; 8 positions agree with TRBD1. CDR3 length equals 16 residues. Trimming took 7 bases from V and 2 from J; bases not matched to a gene: 7. Germline CDR1 and CDR2: SNHLY and FYNNEI. The CDR3 nucleotides are TGTGCCAGCACCCCTCCACAGGGGGCTGGGGCCAACGTCCTGACTTTC. It yields the protein CASTPPQGAGANVLTF.

The V call is TRBV30, the J call TRBJ1-1; a weak D match, TRBD1 (5 bases). The CDR3 is made up of 12 amino acids. In germline, CDR1 is GTSNPN, CDR2 SVGIG (reference sequence). The CDR3 loop is CAGIGGRTEAFF. The CDR3 DNA sequence: TGTGCAGGAATCGGGGGACGAACTGAAGCTTTCTTT.

The chain employs TRBV6-1 and TRBJ2-7; D is possibly TRBD2 (6 bases). Germline assignment: CDR1 MNHNS and CDR2 SASEGT. The ends were cut back, 6 bases at V and 1 base at J, with 10 bases in the middle. This CDR3 has 13 amino acids. CDR3 sequence reads: CASRLANSYEQYF. The CDR3 DNA sequence: TGTGCCAGCAGGCTAGCGAATTCCTACGAGCAGTACTTC.

The chain employs TRBV27 and TRBJ1-2, with 7 bases identical to TRBD1. Germline values: CDR1 MNHEY, CDR2 SMNVEV (reference sequence). The V segment lost 6 bases and the J segment 5 bases; nucleotides outside the gene matches: 9. The length of the CDR3 is 14 residues. DNA of the CDR3: TGTGCCAGCAGACAGACAGGGATTGGGTATGGCTACACCTTC. Amino acid sequence: CASRQTGIGYGYTF.